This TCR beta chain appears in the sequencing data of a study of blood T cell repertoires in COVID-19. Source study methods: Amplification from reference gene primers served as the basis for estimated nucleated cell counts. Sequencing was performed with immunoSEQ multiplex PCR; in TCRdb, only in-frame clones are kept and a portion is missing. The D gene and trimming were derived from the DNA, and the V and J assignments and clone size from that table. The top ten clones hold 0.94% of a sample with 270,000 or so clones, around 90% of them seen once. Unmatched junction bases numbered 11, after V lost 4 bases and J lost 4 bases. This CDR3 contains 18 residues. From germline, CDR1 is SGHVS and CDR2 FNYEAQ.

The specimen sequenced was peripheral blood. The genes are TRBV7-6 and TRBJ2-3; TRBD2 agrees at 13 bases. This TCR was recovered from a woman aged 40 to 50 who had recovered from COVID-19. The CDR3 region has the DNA TGTGCCAGCAGCTCGGGACTAGCGGGAAGCCGAGGGGCAGATACGCAGTATTTT. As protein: CASSSGLAGSRGADTQYF. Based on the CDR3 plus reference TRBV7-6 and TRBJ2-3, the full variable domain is GAGVSQSPRYKVTKRGQDVALRCDPISGHVSLYWYRQALGQGPEFLTYFNYEAQQDKSGLPNDRFSAERPEGSISTLTIQRTEQRDSAMYRCASSSGLAGSRGADTQYFGPGTRLTVL.